One and the same sample provided the 9 T cell receptor beta chains below, sequenced in a study of cytomegalovirus exposure and HLA in healthy donors. Only in-frame clones appear in the TCRdb table, and some are missing; sequencing was by immunoSEQ multiplex PCR. The table has 200,000 to 250,000 clones, around 90% seen once. Sequences were obtained from PBMCs. The receptors derive from a woman aged 18-29 years in good health and CMV-seronegative.

This chain joins TRBV10-2 and TRBJ1-2; weak D call: TRBD1 (5 bases). Looked up from germline, CDR1 is WSHSY and CDR2 is SAAADI. This CDR3 has 14 residues. The ends were cut back, 5 bases at V and 1 base at J, with 11 bases in the middle. The CDR3 loop is CASSPPGGNYGYTF. The DNA for the CDR3 is TGCGCCAGCAGTCCCCCGGGGGGTAACTATGGCTACACCTTC.

The V gene is TRBV10-3, the J gene TRBJ1-2; 9 bases agree with TRBD1. The CDR3 runs to 15 residues. Unmatched junction bases numbered 8, after V lost 6 bases and J lost 3 bases. Germline CDR1 and CDR2: ENHRY and SYGVKD. The CDR3 spells CAISQTGGSDYGYTF. DNA for the CDR3: TGTGCCATCAGCCAGACAGGGGGTTCGGACTATGGCTACACCTTC.

This chain links TRBV5-4 with TRBJ2-1; perhaps TRBD2 as D (5 bases). Germline CDR1 and CDR2: SGHNT and YYREEE (reference sequence). This CDR3 is built from 14 residues. Trimming took off 3 bases at V and 3 bases at J, with 10 bases between the two ends. This CDR3 reads CASSSSGNYNEQFF. CDR3 DNA sequence: TGTGCCAGCAGCTCGTCCGGGAACTACAATGAGCAGTTCTTC.

This rearrangement joins TRBV30 to TRBJ2-2; D uncertain. V lost 3 bases, J lost 4 bases, and 9 bases lay in between. Germline V lookup: CDR1 GTSNPN, CDR2 SVGIG (reference sequence). The CDR3 has 13 amino acids. CDR3 sequence (DNA): TGTGCCTGGAGGGCGCAGGTCACCGGGGAGCTGTTTTTT. Translating gives CAWRAQVTGELFF.

The rearrangement links TRBV10-3 to TRBJ2-1; 7 bases agree with TRBD2. The length of the CDR3 is 16 residues. CDR1 is ENHRY and CDR2 is SYGVKD in the germline V gene. Trimming removed 0 bases from V and 7 bases from J; junction bases left unmatched: 9. The CDR3 protein is CAISESSAGVGNEQFF. The DNA of the CDR3 is TGTGCCATCAGTGAGTCGAGCGCGGGAGTGGGGAATGAGCAGTTCTTC.

The V gene is TRBV30, the J gene TRBJ1-5, with TRBD1 as a possible D gene (5 bases). V lost 0 bases and J lost 2, with 8 bases in between. This CDR3 spans 14 amino acids. Germline V gene lookup returns CDR1 GTSNPN and CDR2 SVGIG (reference sequence). CDR3: CAWSVQAGNQPQHF. The CDR3 coding sequence is TGTGCCTGGAGTGTACAGGCAGGCAATCAGCCCCAGCATTTT.

The rearrangement links TRBV5-6 to TRBJ1-2; 7 bases align to TRBD1. Trimming took 3 bases from V and 4 from J; bases not matched to a gene: 6. CDR1 is SGHDT and CDR2 is YYEEEE in the germline V gene. This CDR3 has 14 residues. In nucleotides, the CDR3 is TGTGCCAGCAGCTCAAAGGGACAGACCTATGGCTACACCTTC. It yields the protein CASSSKGQTYGYTF.

V and J are TRBV6-5 and TRBJ2-3; no clear D gene. V lost 2 bases to trimming and J lost 4 bases, with 13 bases between them. The V gene's germline CDR1 is MNHEY and CDR2 SVGAGI. This CDR3 has 15 residues. CDR3 residues: CASSYGAALPDTQYF. The CDR3 DNA sequence: TGTGCCAGCAGTTACGGTGCGGCTTTACCAGATACGCAGTATTTT.

The J gene is TRBJ2-7, the V gene TRBV6-5; 11 positions agree with TRBD1. This CDR3 has 15 residues. The V gene end was trimmed by 0 bases and the J gene end by 6 bases; junction bases not matched to a gene: 4. Per the germline V gene, CDR1 is MNHEY and CDR2 is SVGAGI. The DNA of the CDR3 is TGTGCCAGCAGTTACTCGGACAGGGGGCGTCTCGAGCAGTACTTC. Protein sequence: CASSYSDRGRLEQYF.